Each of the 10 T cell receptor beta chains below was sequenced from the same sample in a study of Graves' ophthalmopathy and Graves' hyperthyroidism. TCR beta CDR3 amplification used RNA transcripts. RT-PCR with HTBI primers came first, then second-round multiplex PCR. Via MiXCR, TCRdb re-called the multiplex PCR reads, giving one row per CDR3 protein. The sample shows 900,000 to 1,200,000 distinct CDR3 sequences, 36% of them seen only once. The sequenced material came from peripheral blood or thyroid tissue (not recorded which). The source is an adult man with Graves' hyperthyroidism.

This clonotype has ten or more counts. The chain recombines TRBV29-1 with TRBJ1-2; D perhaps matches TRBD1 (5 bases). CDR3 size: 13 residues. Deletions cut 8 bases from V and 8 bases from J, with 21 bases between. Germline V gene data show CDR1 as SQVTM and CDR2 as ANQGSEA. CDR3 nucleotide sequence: TGCAGCTTAGCCTCCCGGGACCCGGCAGGCTACACCTTC. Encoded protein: CSLASRDPAGYTF.

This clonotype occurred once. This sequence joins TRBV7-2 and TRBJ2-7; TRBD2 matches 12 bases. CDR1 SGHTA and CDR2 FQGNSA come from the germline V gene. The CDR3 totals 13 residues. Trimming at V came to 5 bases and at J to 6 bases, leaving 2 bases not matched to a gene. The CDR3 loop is CASSPSGGAEQYF. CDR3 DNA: TGTGCCAGCAGCCCTAGCGGGGGGGCCGAGCAGTACTTC.

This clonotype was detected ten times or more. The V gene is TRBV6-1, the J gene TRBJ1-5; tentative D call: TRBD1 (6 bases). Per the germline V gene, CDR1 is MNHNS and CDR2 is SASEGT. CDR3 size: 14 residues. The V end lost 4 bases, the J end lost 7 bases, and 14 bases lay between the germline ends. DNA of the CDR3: TGTGCCAGCAGTGGCGGGACATCGAAGCAGCCCCAGCATTTT. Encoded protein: CASSGGTSKQPQHF.

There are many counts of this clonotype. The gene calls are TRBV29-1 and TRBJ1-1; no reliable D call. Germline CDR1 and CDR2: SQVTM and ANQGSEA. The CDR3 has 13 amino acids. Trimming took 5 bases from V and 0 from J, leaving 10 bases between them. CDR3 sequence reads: CSVQAPLNTEAFF. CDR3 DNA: TGCAGCGTTCAAGCACCATTGAACACTGAAGCTTTCTTT. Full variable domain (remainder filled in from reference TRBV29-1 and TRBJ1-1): SAVISQKPSRDICQRGTSLTIQCQVDSQVTMMFWYRQQPGQSLTLIATANQGSEATYESGFVIDKFPISRPNLTFSTLTVSNMSPEDSSIYLCSVQAPLNTEAFFGQGTRLTVV.

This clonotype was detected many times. CDR3 sequence (DNA): TGTGCCAGCAGCTTAGATGGCTATGGCTACACCTTC. It translates to CASSLDGYGYTF. This rearrangement joins TRBV7-2 to TRBJ1-2, with D hard to call. CDR3 length: 12 amino acids. Germline values: CDR1 SGHTA, CDR2 FQGNSA. The V gene lost 1 base and the J gene lost 4 bases, with 4 bases spanning the gap. The full variable domain, rest sourced from reference TRBV7-2 and TRBJ1-2, is GAGVSQSPSNKVTEKGKDVELRCDPISGHTALYWYRQSLGQGLEFLIYFQGNSAPDKSGLPSDRFSAERTGGSVSTLTIQRTQQEDSAVYLCASSLDGYGYTFGSGTRLTVV.

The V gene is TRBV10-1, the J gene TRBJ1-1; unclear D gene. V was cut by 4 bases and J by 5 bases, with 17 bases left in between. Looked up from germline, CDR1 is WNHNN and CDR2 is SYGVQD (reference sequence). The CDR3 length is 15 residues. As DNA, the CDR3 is TGCGCCAGCAGTGGCAGTTACGAGACAACGACTGAAGCTTTCTTT. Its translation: CASSGSYETTTEAFF.

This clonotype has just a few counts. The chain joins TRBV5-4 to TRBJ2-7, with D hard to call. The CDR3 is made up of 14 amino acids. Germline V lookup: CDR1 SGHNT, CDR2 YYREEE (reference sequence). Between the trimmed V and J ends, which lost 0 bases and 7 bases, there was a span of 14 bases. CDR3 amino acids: CASSLENQVGEQYF. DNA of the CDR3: TGTGCCAGCAGCTTGGAGAACCAGGTGGGGGAGCAGTACTTC.

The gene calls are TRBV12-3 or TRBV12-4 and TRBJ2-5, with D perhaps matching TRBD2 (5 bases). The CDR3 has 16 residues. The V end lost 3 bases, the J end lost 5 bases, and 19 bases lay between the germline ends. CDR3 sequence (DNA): TGTGCCAGCAGTTTGGGTCAGTCAACCCGCGGGGAGACCCAGTACTTC. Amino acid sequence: CASSLGQSTRGETQYF.

For the CDR3, the DNA is TGTGCCAGCAGTTCGACGGAGATTATCTCTGGAAACACCATATATTTT. It codes for CASSSTEIISGNTIYF. The chain combines TRBV28 with TRBJ1-3; no reliable D call. The CDR3 runs to 16 residues. V gave up 4 bases and J gave up 0 bases, with 13 bases separating them. From germline, CDR1 is MDHEN and CDR2 SYDVKM.

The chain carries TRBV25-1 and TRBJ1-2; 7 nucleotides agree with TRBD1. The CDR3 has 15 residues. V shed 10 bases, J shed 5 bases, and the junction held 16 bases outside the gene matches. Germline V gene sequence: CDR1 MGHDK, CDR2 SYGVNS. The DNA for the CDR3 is TGTGCCACCTACCAGGCTCCTATACAGGGGTATGGCTACACCTTC. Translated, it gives CATYQAPIQGYGYTF.